The next 28 T cell receptor beta chains were all read from a single sample in a study of T cells in localized non-small cell lung cancer (dated by TCRdb to the early 2020s). Library preparation was by the immunoSEQ multiplex PCR assay. TCRdb provides this immuneACCESS table in a form limited to in-frame rearrangements. Some clones are lacking; in checked studies, under half of them reflect an unresolved V gene, and why the rest are absent is not known. The sample table holds around 41,000 clones, of which 85% to 90% were seen once. Roughly 2.7% of the sample belongs to the ten largest clones. This specimen was peripheral blood, taken before any cancer treatment. The receptor source for this set is a female donor over 55 with stage I squamous cell lung carcinoma.

The V call is TRBV6-5, the J call TRBJ1-4; D gene unclear. This CDR3 has 14 residues. Looked up from germline, CDR1 is MNHEY and CDR2 is SVGAGI. The ends were cut back, 4 bases at V and 2 bases at J, with 8 bases in the middle. The CDR3 DNA reads as TGTGCCAGCAGTTCCCAGAAGACTAATGAAAAACTGTTTTTT. As protein: CASSSQKTNEKLFF.

V and J are TRBV11-2 and TRBJ2-1, with D tentatively TRBD1 (6 bases). Germline V gene lookup returns CDR1 SGHAT and CDR2 FQNNGV. The CDR3 covers 15 residues. V lost 0 bases to trimming and J lost 8 bases, with 14 bases between them. CDR3 sequence: CASSLDRGDLDEQFF. The CDR3 region has the DNA TGTGCCAGCAGCTTAGACAGGGGCGATCTGGATGAGCAGTTCTTC.

The chain has TRBV7-2 and TRBJ2-5, with D perhaps given as TRBD1 or TRBD2 (5 bases each). The germline gives CDR1 SGHTA, CDR2 FQGNSA. This CDR3 comprises 14 residues. Trimming removed 6 bases at V and 1 base at J, with 12 bases between. CDR3 nucleotide sequence: TGTGCCAGCAGGTCCTCGGGGCGCCAAGAGACCCAGTACTTC. The encoded protein is CASRSSGRQETQYF.

J is TRBJ1-5 and V is TRBV5-1, with no clear D. The CDR3 length is 15 residues. V was shortened by 0 bases and J by 0 bases, with 7 bases between the two germline ends. Germline V lookup: CDR1 SGHRS, CDR2 YFSETQ. The DNA of the CDR3 is TGCGCCAGCAGCTTGGACGGGGTTAGCAATCAGCCCCAGCATTTT. Its protein product is CASSLDGVSNQPQHF.

The V call is TRBV7-6, the J call TRBJ1-3; a weak D match, TRBD1 (5 bases). With 3 bases removed from V and 0 bases from J, the gap between germline ends came to 9 bases. Germline assignment: CDR1 SGHVS and CDR2 FNYEAQ. This CDR3 has 15 residues. The DNA for the CDR3 is TGTGCCAGCAGCTTTGACAGATCCTCTGGAAACACCATATATTTT. Residues: CASSFDRSSGNTIYF.

DNA of the CDR3: TGTGCCAGCAACAGCCAAGGGGCGGGGGAAAAACTGTTTTTT. It encodes CASNSQGAGEKLFF. The V gene is TRBV6-1, the J gene TRBJ1-4; perhaps TRBD1 as D (5 bases). The CDR3 loop spans 14 amino acids. The V end lost 7 bases, the J end lost 8 bases, and 17 bases lay between the germline ends. Per the germline V gene, CDR1 is MNHNS and CDR2 is SASEGT.

V is TRBV6-4 and J is TRBJ1-1; D perhaps matches TRBD1 (5 bases). The germline V gene encodes CDR1 MRHNA and CDR2 SNTAGT. This CDR3 is 13 amino acids long. Trimming stripped 3 bases from V and 6 bases from J, with 11 bases between. In DNA, the CDR3 is TGTGCCAGCAGTGATACTCAGGGCTCTGAAGCTTTCTTT. Its translation: CASSDTQGSEAFF.

V gene TRBV19 combines with J gene TRBJ2-2, with D maybe TRBD2 (5 bases). Deletions cut 6 bases from V and 7 bases from J, with 15 bases between. This CDR3 has 14 residues. Germline CDR1 is LNHDA and CDR2 is SQIVND (reference sequence). The CDR3 is CASRRRTGNGELFF. CDR3 sequence (DNA): TGTGCCAGTAGGCGAAGGACGGGGAACGGGGAGCTGTTTTTT. Variable domain in full (rest from reference TRBV19 and TRBJ2-2): DGGITQSPKYLFRKEGQNVTLSCEQNLNHDAMYWYRQDPGQGLRLIYYSQIVNDFQKGDIAEGYSVSREKKESFPLTVTSAQKNPTAFYLCASRRRTGNGELFFGEGSRLTVL.

This chain links TRBV4-1 with TRBJ2-7; 8 bases line up with TRBD2. V trimming: 4 bases; J trimming: 6 bases; junction bases outside the gene matches: 14. The CDR3 sequence is 16 residues long. CDR1 is MGHRA and CDR2 is YSYEKL in the germline V gene. This chain's CDR3 is CASSRQGAPGLGEQYF. CDR3 in DNA: TGCGCCAGCAGCCGACAAGGGGCACCGGGACTAGGCGAGCAGTACTTC.

This chain links TRBV9 with TRBJ2-1, with D possibly TRBD2 on 5 matching bases. V was shortened by 4 bases and J by 7 bases, with 18 bases between the two germline ends. CDR1 and CDR2 (germline): SGDLS, YYNGEE. CDR3 length equals 15 residues. The CDR3 loop is CASSPKWGVENEQFF. The CDR3 bases are TGTGCCAGCAGCCCCAAGTGGGGAGTCGAGAATGAGCAGTTCTTC.

This rearrangement joins TRBV7-8 to TRBJ2-1; weak D call: TRBD2 (6 bases). CDR3 length: 14 amino acids. In germline, CDR1 is SGHVS, CDR2 FQNEAQ. V was pared by 3 bases and J by 3 bases, with 9 bases between. The CDR3 nucleotides read TGTGCCAGCAGCTTGACTAGGGGCTACAATGAGCAGTTCTTC. Amino acids: CASSLTRGYNEQFF. Full variable domain (outside the CDR3, taken from reference TRBV7-8 and TRBJ2-1): GAGVSQSPRYKVAKRGQDVALRCDPISGHVSLFWYQQALGQGPEFLTYFQNEAQLDKSGLPSDRFFAERPEGSVSTLKIQRTQQEDSAVYLCASSLTRGYNEQFFGPGTRLTVL.

The chain is built from TRBV4-1 and TRBJ1-5; 11 bases are shared with TRBD1. The ends lost 0 bases at V and 9 bases at J; junction bases unmatched: 7. CDR1 and CDR2 (germline): MGHRA, YSYEKL. CDR3 length: 16 amino acids. CDR3 residues: CASSQDRGQGVRPQHF. The CDR3 DNA follows: TGCGCCAGCAGCCAAGATCGGGGACAGGGGGTTCGGCCCCAGCATTTT.

This clone was found once. The rearrangement joins TRBV19 to TRBJ2-7, with 7 bases identical to TRBD2. The V gene end was trimmed by 3 bases and the J gene end by 4 bases; junction bases not matched to a gene: 6. This CDR3 comprises 14 residues. Germline V gives CDR1 LNHDA, CDR2 SQIVND (reference sequence). CDR3 amino acids: CASSIGLAEYEQYF. CDR3 nucleotide sequence: TGTGCCAGTAGTATTGGTCTAGCGGAGTACGAGCAGTACTTC. The full variable domain, its missing parts supplied by reference TRBV19 and TRBJ2-7, is DGGITQSPKYLFRKEGQNVTLSCEQNLNHDAMYWYRQDPGQGLRLIYYSQIVNDFQKGDIAEGYSVSREKKESFPLTVTSAQKNPTAFYLCASSIGLAEYEQYFGPGTRLTVT.

This clone was picked up one time. The rearrangement uses TRBV9 and TRBJ1-2, with 10 bases fitting TRBD1. The CDR3 covers 13 residues. The J segment lost 8 bases and the V segment lost 2 bases, leaving 3 bases of the junction unmatched. The V gene's germline CDR1 is SGDLS and CDR2 YYNGEE. CDR3 region: CASSVTGGVGYTF. DNA of the CDR3: TGTGCCAGCAGCGTGACAGGGGGCGTCGGCTACACCTTC.

This chain connects TRBV7-8 to TRBJ2-3, with D perhaps matching TRBD2 (6 bases). The CDR3 covers 12 residues. V lost 3 bases, J lost 9 bases, and 10 bases lay in between. Looked up from germline, CDR1 is SGHVS and CDR2 is FQNEAQ. The CDR3 region is CASSFRLGTQYF. The CDR3 coding sequence is TGTGCCAGCAGCTTTCGACTAGGGACGCAGTATTTT.

The rearrangement links TRBV7-2 to TRBJ1-1, with 7 positions matching TRBD1. This CDR3 has 13 residues. Germline CDR1 reads SGHTA; CDR2 reads FQGNSA. Trimming took 6 bases from V and 4 from J; bases not matched to a gene: 5. CDR3 protein: CASRGGSITEAFF. CDR3 bases: TGTGCCAGCAGAGGGGGCTCCATCACTGAAGCTTTCTTT.

The chain couples TRBV18 to TRBJ2-7, with 10 bases aligning to TRBD2. In germline, CDR1 is KGHSH, CDR2 LQKENI. The CDR3 is made up of 16 amino acids. The J segment lost 7 bases and the V segment lost 0 bases, leaving 9 bases of the junction unmatched. The CDR3 is CASSPPGLAGEGEQYF. The CDR3 bases are TGTGCCAGCTCACCACCAGGGCTAGCGGGAGAAGGGGAGCAGTACTTC.

V and J are TRBV6-5 and TRBJ2-1; 12 bases are a match to TRBD2. Germline V gene sequence: CDR1 MNHEY, CDR2 SVGAGI. This CDR3 has 15 amino acids. J was trimmed by 9 bases and V by 6 bases; bases with no gene match: 9. For the CDR3, the DNA is TGTGCCAGCAGAGCCGGGACTAGCGGGCCGGGTGAGCAGTTCTTC. It specifies CASRAGTSGPGEQFF.

This clone was detected only once. The chain employs TRBV30 and TRBJ1-1; a weak D match, TRBD1 (6 bases). The V gene's germline CDR1 is GTSNPN and CDR2 SVGIG (reference sequence). V dropped 2 bases and J dropped 0 bases, with 13 bases sitting between them. The CDR3 length is 15 residues. CDR3 protein: CAWSLRTDMNTEAFF. CDR3 coding DNA: TGTGCCTGGAGTTTAAGGACAGATATGAACACTGAAGCTTTCTTT. Supplemented by reference TRBV30 and TRBJ1-1, the full variable domain reads SQTIHQWPATLVQPVGSPLSLECTVEGTSNPNLYWYRQAAGRGLQLLFYSVGIGQISSEVPQNLSASRPQDRQFILSSKKLLLSDSGFYLCAWSLRTDMNTEAFFGQGTRLTVV.

CDR3 protein: CASSLTGALEQYF. The CDR3 bases are TGTGCCAGCAGTTTAACGGGGGCGCTCGAGCAGTACTTC. The chain is built from TRBV27 and TRBJ2-7; D is tentatively TRBD1 or TRBD2 (6 bases each). CDR3 size: 13 residues. Germline V gives CDR1 MNHEY, CDR2 SMNVEV (reference sequence). Between the trimmed V and J ends, which lost 2 bases and 6 bases, there was a span of 11 bases.

This sequence joins TRBV9 and TRBJ2-7; maybe TRBD1 (6 bases). The germline V and J ends were trimmed by 4 bases and 5 bases, with 16 bases remaining between them. Germline CDR1 and CDR2: SGDLS and YYNGEE. The CDR3 has 14 amino acids. The CDR3 region is CASSLRAGADEQYF. The CDR3 nucleotides read TGTGCCAGCAGCTTACGGGCAGGGGCTGACGAGCAGTACTTC.

This clone was picked up a small number of times. J is TRBJ2-7 and V is TRBV29-1, with D perhaps matching TRBD2 (6 bases). The V gene's germline CDR1 is SQVTM and CDR2 ANQGSEA. Trimming cost V 5 bases and J 7 bases, with 15 bases left between them. The CDR3 is 12 amino acids. CDR3 nucleotide sequence: TGCAGCGTTCAGCCACCAGGAGGGGAGCAGTACTTC. Translated: CSVQPPGGEQYF.

The V gene is TRBV7-9, the J gene TRBJ2-7; a weak D match, TRBD1 (6 bases). The CDR3 has 12 amino acids. With 10 bases removed from V and 4 bases from J, the gap between germline ends came to 14 bases. Germline CDR1 SEHNR, CDR2 FQNEAQ (reference sequence). CDR3 sequence: CAKPRRGYEQYF. The CDR3 bases are TGTGCCAAGCCCCGTAGGGGGTACGAGCAGTACTTC. Variable domain in full (rest from reference TRBV7-9 and TRBJ2-7): DTGVSQNPRHKITKRGQNVTFRCDPISEHNRLYWYRQTLGQGPEFLTYFQNEAQLEKSRLLSDRFSAERPKGSFSTLEIQRTEQGDSAMYLCAKPRRGYEQYFGPGTRLTVT.

The chain recombines TRBV5-8 with TRBJ2-7, with 7 bases identical to TRBD1. J gave up 3 bases and V 4 bases, and 7 bases lay outside the gene matches. This CDR3 is 14 amino acids long. Germline V gene sequence: CDR1 SGHTS, CDR2 YDEGEE. In DNA, the CDR3 is TGTGCCAGCAGCCTGGGACAGCTACTCTACGAGCAGTACTTC. This gives the protein CASSLGQLLYEQYF.

The chain joins TRBV6-5 to TRBJ2-1, with D possibly TRBD2 on 5 matching bases. Germline values: CDR1 MNHEY, CDR2 SVGAGI. V was clipped by 0 bases and J by 7 bases, with 10 bases between them. The CDR3 contains 14 residues. The CDR3: CASSYSIGGNEQFF. The CDR3 region has the DNA TGTGCCAGCAGTTACTCGATTGGCGGGAATGAGCAGTTCTTC.

The genes are TRBV5-6 and TRBJ1-1; D remains unclear. The germline CDR1 and CDR2 sequences are SGHDT and YYEEEE. Trimming removed 0 bases at V and 0 bases at J, with 12 bases between. The CDR3 runs 16 residues. CDR3 loop: CASSLVRLLMNTEAFF. CDR3 DNA sequence: TGTGCCAGCAGCTTGGTACGGTTACTTATGAACACTGAAGCTTTCTTT.

The V call is TRBV10-2, the J call TRBJ1-3, with 7 bases lining up with TRBD1. Germline CDR1 reads WSHSY; CDR2 reads SAAADI. V lost 2 bases and J lost 0; bases outside the gene matches: 1. This CDR3 spans 15 amino acids. The CDR3 DNA sequence: TGCGCCAGCAGTGAGGGGACAGTCTCTGGAAACACCATATATTTT. Its translation is CASSEGTVSGNTIYF.

CDR3 sequence: CASSASRQGNTIYF. The CDR3 DNA is TGTGCCAGCAGCGCCTCGAGACAGGGAAACACCATATATTTT. The rearrangement links TRBV5-4 to TRBJ1-3, with D tentatively TRBD1 (5 bases). The CDR3 has 14 amino acids. Germline V gene lookup returns CDR1 SGHNT and CDR2 YYREEE (reference sequence). Trimming shortened V by 4 bases and J by 4 bases, and 12 bases separated the two germline ends.